The clone carrying this TCR beta chain was found many times. Among the patients, aged 18 to 65, hyperthyroidism was newly diagnosed and had lasted under 2 months. Between the trimmed V and J ends, which lost 0 bases and 7 bases, there was a span of 15 bases. Germline assignment: CDR1 DFQATT and CDR2 SNEGSKA (reference sequence). The CDR3 spans 14 residues. The CDR3 regions of TCR beta were amplified from RNA transcripts. An initial round of RT-PCR targeting the TCR CDR3 relied on the HTBI primer set. TCRdb re-analysed the multiplex PCR reads in MiXCR, keeping a single row per CDR3 protein. The top ten clones hold over 40% of a sample with a few hundred thousand distinct CDR3 sequences, about 21% of them seen once. This sample is drawn from a study of T cells in Graves' hyperthyroidism and ophthalmopathy.

Sequencing input: blood. The chain employs TRBV20-1 and TRBJ1-2, with D possibly TRBD1 on 5 matching bases. This sequence originates from a woman between 50 and 59 years old with Graves' hyperthyroidism. In DNA, the CDR3 is TGCAGTGCTAGAGATCCAGGGCCGTTGTTTGGCTACACCTTC. Protein: CSARDPGPLFGYTF.